The source of this T cell receptor beta chain is a study of blood T cell repertoires in COVID-19. Authors' methods: It was from reference gene primer amplification that nucleated cell counts were estimated. Some clones are missing from TCRdb's copy, which holds only in-frame ones; the method was immunoSEQ multiplex PCR. V and J calls and clone size are given by that table; D and trimming were obtained from the DNA. Altogether 250,000 or so clones are present, roughly nine tenths being singletons, with the ten largest covering roughly 8%. The CDR3 has 16 amino acids. The V and J ends lost 4 bases and 1 base, in that order; junction bases with no gene match: 3. Germline V gene data show CDR1 as SGHTA and CDR2 as FQGTGA.

Source material: peripheral blood. The chain links TRBV7-3 to TRBJ2-5; 13 positions match TRBD2. This clonotype was sampled from a man aged 40-49 years with active or convalescent COVID-19. The CDR3 DNA reads as TGTGCCAGCAGCTCGGGACTAGCGGGGCTCCAAGAGACCCAGTACTTC. This sequence encodes CASSSGLAGLQETQYF.